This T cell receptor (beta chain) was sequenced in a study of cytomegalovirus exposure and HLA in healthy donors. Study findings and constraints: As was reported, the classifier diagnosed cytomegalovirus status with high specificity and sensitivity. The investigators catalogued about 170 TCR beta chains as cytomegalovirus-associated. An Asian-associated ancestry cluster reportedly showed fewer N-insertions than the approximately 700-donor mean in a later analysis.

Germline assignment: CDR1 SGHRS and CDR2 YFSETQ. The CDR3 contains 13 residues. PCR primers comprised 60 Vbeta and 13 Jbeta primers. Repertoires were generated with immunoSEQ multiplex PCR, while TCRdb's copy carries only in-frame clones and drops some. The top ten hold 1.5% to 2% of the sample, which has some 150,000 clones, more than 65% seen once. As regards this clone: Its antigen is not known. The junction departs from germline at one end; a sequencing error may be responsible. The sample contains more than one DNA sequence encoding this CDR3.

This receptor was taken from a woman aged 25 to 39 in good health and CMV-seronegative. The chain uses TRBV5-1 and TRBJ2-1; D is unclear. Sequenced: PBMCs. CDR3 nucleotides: TGCGCCAGCAGCTTGGGAGCCGACAACGAGCAGTTCTTC. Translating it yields CASSLGADNEQFF.